The 9 T cell receptor beta chains below come from one sample, sequenced in a study of T-cell memory formation after mild COVID-19. One entry per CDR3 protein, called by TCRdb with MiXCR from the 5' RACE reads. Of roughly 250,000 distinct CDR3 sequences in the sample, approximately 16% were seen once. Material: PBMCs or a T cell subset sorted from them (not recorded which). These receptor sequences come from a man between 18 and 29 years old who had mild COVID-19 (a few samples of this study predate the infection). Cell type and time point are not known.

This clonotype has more than one count but fewer than ten. This sequence joins TRBV7-2 and TRBJ1-6; the D gene is possibly TRBD1 (6 bases). V was shortened by 3 bases and J by 5 bases, with 11 bases between the two germline ends. CDR1 and CDR2 from the germline V gene are SGHTA and FQGNSA. CDR3 length: 15 residues. CDR3 sequence: CASSFLGGHNSPLHF. The CDR3 coding sequence is TGTGCCAGCAGCTTCCTTGGGGGGCATAATTCACCCCTCCACTTT.

The V gene is TRBV7-9, the J gene TRBJ2-5; TRBD2 matches 8 bases. CDR1 is SEHNR, CDR2 FQNEAQ, per germline (reference sequence). The length of the CDR3 is 14 residues. V gave up 4 bases and J gave up 5 bases; unmatched junction bases: 6. The CDR3 DNA is TGTGCCAGCAGCTCGGGAGGGGCGGTGGAGACCCAGTACTTC. Amino acid sequence: CASSSGGAVETQYF.

This clonotype has a handful of counts. The rearrangement uses TRBV7-2 and TRBJ2-5; D is uncertain. Per germline, CDR1 SGHTA and CDR2 FQGNSA. The CDR3 covers 13 residues. V dropped 0 bases and J dropped 5 bases, with 7 bases sitting between them. CDR3 amino acids: CASSLAGWETQYF. The CDR3 region has the DNA TGTGCCAGCAGCTTAGCGGGGTGGGAGACCCAGTACTTC.

This clonotype was observed a handful of times. This rearrangement joins TRBV4-1 to TRBJ2-6; D might be TRBD2 (6 bases). V dropped 2 bases and J dropped 2 bases, with 7 bases sitting between them. Germline CDR1 and CDR2: MGHRA and YSYEKL. The CDR3 spans 15 residues. CDR3 nucleotide sequence: TGCGCCAGCAGCCAATGGGGGGCTGGGGCCAACGTCCTGACTTTC. It specifies CASSQWGAGANVLTF.

The chain has TRBV10-3 and TRBJ2-2, with a tentative D call TRBD1 (6 bases). CDR1 ENHRY and CDR2 SYGVKD come from the germline V gene. CDR3 length: 13 residues. Trimming removed 6 bases from V and 7 bases from J, with 12 bases in between. This CDR3 is CAIRTRGIGELFF. In DNA, the CDR3 is TGTGCCATCAGGACCAGGGGAATCGGGGAGCTGTTTTTT.

This clonotype occurred a few times. The junction departs from germline at one end; a sequencing error may be responsible. The V and J genes are TRBV7-9 and TRBJ2-1, with TRBD1 matching 9 bases. In germline, CDR1 is SEHNR, CDR2 FQNEAQ (reference sequence). The CDR3 contains 15 residues. CDR3 nucleotides: TGTGCCGGCAGCTTAGGGGACAGGGCCCACAATGAGCAGTTCTTC. It codes for CAGSLGDRAHNEQFF.

The genes are TRBV6-4 and TRBJ2-2; 7 nucleotides match TRBD1. The V gene end was trimmed by 5 bases and the J gene end by 5 bases; junction bases not matched to a gene: 17. CDR1 MRHNA and CDR2 SNTAGT come from the germline V gene. This CDR3 has 18 residues. CDR3 nucleotides: TGTGCCAGCAGTAGACAGGGTGGGGCCCAAACATCGACCGGGGAGCTGTTTTTT. Translation gives CASSRQGGAQTSTGELFF.

This clonotype was recorded many times. The rearrangement links TRBV16 to TRBJ1-1, with unresolved D. The germline V and J ends were trimmed by 2 bases and 0 bases, with 4 bases remaining between them. The germline CDR1 and CDR2 sequences are KGHSY and FQNENV. The CDR3 runs to 13 residues. The CDR3 protein is CASSQTLNTEAFF. CDR3 DNA sequence: TGTGCCAGCAGCCAAACCTTGAACACTGAAGCTTTCTTT.

Only a few counts were recorded for this clonotype. CDR3 sequence reads: CASRRQGFAGELFF. CDR3 DNA: TGTGCCAGCAGACGACAGGGTTTTGCCGGGGAGCTGTTTTTT. V usage is TRBV5-4 and J usage is TRBJ2-2, with TRBD1 matching over 7 bases. Per germline, CDR1 SGHNT and CDR2 YYREEE (reference sequence). CDR3 length: 14 residues. V was clipped by 5 bases and J by 6 bases; unmatched bases: 7.